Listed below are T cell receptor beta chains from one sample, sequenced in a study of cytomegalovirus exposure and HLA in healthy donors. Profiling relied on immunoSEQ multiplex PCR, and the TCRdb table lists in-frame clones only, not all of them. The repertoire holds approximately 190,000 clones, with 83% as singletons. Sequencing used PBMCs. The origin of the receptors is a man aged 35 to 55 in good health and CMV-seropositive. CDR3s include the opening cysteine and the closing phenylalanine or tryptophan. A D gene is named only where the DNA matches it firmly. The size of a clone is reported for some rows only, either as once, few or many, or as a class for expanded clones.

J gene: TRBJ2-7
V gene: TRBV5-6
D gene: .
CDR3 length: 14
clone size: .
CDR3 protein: CASSLQGNSYEQYF
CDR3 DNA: TGTGCCAGCAGCTTACAGGGAAACTCCTACGAGCAGTACTTC

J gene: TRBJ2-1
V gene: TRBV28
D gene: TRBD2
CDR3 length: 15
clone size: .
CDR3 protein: CASSSLAGGGDEQFF
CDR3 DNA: TGTGCCAGCAGTTCGCTAGCGGGAGGGGGCGATGAGCAGTTCTTC

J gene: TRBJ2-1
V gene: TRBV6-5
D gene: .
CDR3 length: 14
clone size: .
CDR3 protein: CASSYSSPGNEQFF
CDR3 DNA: TGTGCCAGCAGTTACTCGTCCCCAGGCAATGAGCAGTTCTTC

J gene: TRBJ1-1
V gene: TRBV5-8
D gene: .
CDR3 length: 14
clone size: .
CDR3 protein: CASSLTGSDTEAFF
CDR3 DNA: TGTGCCAGCAGCTTAACAGGGAGTGATACTGAAGCTTTCTTT

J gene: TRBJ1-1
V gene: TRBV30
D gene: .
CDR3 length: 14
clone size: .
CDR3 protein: CAWSDFGRNTEAFF
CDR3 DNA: TGTGCCTGGAGTGATTTTGGCCGGAACACTGAAGCTTTCTTT

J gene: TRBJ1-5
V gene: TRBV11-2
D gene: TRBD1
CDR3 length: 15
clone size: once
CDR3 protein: CASSLGTGSHQPQHF
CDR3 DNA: TGTGCCAGCAGCTTAGGGACAGGGTCCCATCAGCCCCAGCATTTT

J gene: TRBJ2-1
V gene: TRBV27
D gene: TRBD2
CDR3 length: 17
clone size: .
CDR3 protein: CASSLSASGTFWDEQFF
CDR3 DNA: TGTGCCAGCAGTTTATCGGCTAGCGGGACCTTCTGGGATGAGCAGTTCTTC

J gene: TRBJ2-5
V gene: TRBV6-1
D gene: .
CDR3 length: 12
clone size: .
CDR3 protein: CASRTDQETQYF
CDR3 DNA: TGTGCCAGCCGGACAGACCAAGAGACCCAGTACTTC

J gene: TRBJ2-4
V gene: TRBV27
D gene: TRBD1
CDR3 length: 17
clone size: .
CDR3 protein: CASSPSTGTLAKNIQYF
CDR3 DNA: TGTGCCAGCAGTCCATCGACAGGGACCTTAGCCAAAAACATTCAGTACTTC

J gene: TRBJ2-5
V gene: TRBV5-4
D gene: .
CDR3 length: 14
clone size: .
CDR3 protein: CANSGWYSQETQYF
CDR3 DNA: TGTGCCAACAGCGGTTGGTACTCCCAAGAGACCCAGTACTTC

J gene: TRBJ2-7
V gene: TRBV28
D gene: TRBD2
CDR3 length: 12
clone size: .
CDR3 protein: CASSFGTSSQYF
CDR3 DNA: TGTGCCAGCAGTTTTGGGACTAGCTCCCAGTACTTC

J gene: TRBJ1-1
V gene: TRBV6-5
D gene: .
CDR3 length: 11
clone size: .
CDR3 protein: CASRREREAFF
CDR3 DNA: TGTGCCAGCAGGAGGGAGAGAGAAGCTTTCTTT

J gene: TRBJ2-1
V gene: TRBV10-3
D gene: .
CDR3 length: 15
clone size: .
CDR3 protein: CASPAPATTYNEQFF
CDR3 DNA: TGTGCCTCACCGGCCCCAGCTACTACCTACAATGAGCAGTTCTTC

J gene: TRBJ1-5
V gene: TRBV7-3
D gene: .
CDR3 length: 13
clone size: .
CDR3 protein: CASSLLEGQPQHF
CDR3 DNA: TGTGCCAGCAGCTTACTGGAGGGTCAGCCCCAGCATTTT

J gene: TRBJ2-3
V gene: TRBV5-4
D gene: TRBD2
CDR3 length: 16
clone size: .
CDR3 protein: CASSLGASGRPDTQYF
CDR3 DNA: TGTGCCAGCAGCTTGGGGGCTAGCGGGAGACCAGATACGCAGTATTTT

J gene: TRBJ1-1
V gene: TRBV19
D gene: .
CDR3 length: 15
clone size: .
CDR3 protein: CASTIWGSSNTEAFF
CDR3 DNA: TGTGCCAGTACCATTTGGGGCAGTTCGAACACTGAAGCTTTCTTT

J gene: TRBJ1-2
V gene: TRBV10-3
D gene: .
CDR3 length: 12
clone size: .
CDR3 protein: CAISGTDSYYTF
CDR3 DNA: TGTGCCATCAGTGGGACAGATAGCTACTACACCTTC

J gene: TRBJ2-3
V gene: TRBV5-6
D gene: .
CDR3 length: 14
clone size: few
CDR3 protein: CASSQQAGTDTQYF
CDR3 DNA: TGTGCCAGCAGCCAACAAGCGGGCACAGATACGCAGTATTTT

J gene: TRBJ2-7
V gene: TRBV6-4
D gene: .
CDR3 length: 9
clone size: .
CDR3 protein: CASGSEQYF
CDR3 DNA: TGTGCCAGCGGGAGCGAGCAGTACTTC

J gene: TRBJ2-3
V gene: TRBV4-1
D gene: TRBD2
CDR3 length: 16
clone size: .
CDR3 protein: CASSQDEGGYTDTQYF
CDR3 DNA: TGCGCCAGCAGCCAAGATGAGGGAGGGTACACAGATACGCAGTATTTT

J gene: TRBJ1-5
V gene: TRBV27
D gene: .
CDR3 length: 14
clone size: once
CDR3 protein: CASSLYPSNQPQHF
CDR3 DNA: TGTGCCAGCAGTTTATACCCCAGTAATCAGCCCCAGCATTTT

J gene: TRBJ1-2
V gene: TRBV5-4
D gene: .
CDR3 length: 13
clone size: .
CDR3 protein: CASSLAQDYGYTF
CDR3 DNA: TGTGCCAGCAGCTTGGCACAGGACTATGGCTACACCTTC

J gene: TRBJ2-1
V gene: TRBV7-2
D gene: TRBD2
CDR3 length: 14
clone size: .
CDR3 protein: CASSPGLAYNEQFF
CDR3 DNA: TGTGCCAGCAGCCCGGGACTAGCGTACAATGAGCAGTTCTTC

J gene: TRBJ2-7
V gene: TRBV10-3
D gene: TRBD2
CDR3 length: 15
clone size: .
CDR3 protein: CAISERIAGAHEQYF
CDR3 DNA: TGTGCCATCAGTGAGAGAATAGCGGGAGCCCACGAGCAGTACTTC

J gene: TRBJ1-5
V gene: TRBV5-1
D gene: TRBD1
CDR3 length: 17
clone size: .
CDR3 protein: CASSKYGTGVGDQPQHF
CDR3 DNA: TGCGCCAGCAGCAAGTACGGGACAGGGGTAGGGGATCAGCCCCAGCATTTT

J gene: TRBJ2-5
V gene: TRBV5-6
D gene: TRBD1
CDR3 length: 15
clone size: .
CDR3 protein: CASSLAGTGVETQYF
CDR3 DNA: TGTGCCAGCAGCTTGGCCGGGACAGGGGTAGAGACCCAGTACTTC

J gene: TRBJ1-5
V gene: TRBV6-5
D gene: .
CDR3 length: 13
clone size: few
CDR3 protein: CASGGYSNQPQHF
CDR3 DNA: TGTGCCAGCGGGGGGTATAGCAATCAGCCCCAGCATTTT

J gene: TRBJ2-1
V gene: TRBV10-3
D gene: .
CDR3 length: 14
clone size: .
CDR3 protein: CAISELEVYNEQFF
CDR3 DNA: TGTGCCATCAGTGAACTAGAAGTTTACAATGAGCAGTTCTTC

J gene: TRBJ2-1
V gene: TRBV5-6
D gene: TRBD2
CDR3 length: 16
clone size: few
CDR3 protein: CASSLGASGLYNEQFF
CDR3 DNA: TGTGCCAGCAGCTTGGGAGCTAGCGGGCTCTACAATGAGCAGTTCTTC

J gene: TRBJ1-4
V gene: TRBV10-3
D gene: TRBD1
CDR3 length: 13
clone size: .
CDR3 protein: CATRDRGTEKLFF
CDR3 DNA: TGTGCCACCCGGGACAGGGGCACTGAAAAACTGTTTTTT

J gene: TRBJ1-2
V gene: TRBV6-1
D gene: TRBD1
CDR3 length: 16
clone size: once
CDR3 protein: CASSEFVTGIGYGYTF
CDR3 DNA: TGTGCCAGCAGTGAATTTGTGACAGGGATAGGCTATGGCTACACCTTC

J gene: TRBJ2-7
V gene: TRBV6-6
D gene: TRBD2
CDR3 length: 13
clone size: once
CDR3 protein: CASKTSGTYEQYF
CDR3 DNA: TGTGCCAGCAAAACTAGCGGCACTTACGAGCAGTACTTC

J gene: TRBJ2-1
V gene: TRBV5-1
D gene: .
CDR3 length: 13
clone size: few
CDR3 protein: CASSLAGWNEQFF
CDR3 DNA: TGCGCCAGCAGCTTGGCCGGGTGGAATGAGCAGTTCTTC

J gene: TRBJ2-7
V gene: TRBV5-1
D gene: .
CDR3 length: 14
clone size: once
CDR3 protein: CASSLAGTQYEQYF
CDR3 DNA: TGCGCCAGCAGCTTGGCCGGGACACAGTACGAGCAGTACTTC

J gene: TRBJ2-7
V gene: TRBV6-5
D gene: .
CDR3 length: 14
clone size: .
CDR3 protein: CASGARKTPYEQYF
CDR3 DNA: TGTGCCAGCGGGGCAAGGAAGACCCCCTACGAGCAGTACTTC

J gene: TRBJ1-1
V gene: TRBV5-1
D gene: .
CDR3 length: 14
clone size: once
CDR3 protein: CASSRTVMNTEAFF
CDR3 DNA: TGCGCCAGCAGCAGGACAGTCATGAACACTGAAGCTTTCTTT

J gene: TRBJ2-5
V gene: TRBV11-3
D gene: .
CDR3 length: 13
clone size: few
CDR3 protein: CASSRTDQETQYF
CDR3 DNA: TGTGCCAGCAGCCGGACAGACCAAGAGACCCAGTACTTC

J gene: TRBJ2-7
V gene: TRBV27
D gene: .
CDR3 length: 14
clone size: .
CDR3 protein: CASSSTGGAYEQYF
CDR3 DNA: TGTGCCAGCAGTTCAACAGGGGGGGCCTACGAGCAGTACTTC

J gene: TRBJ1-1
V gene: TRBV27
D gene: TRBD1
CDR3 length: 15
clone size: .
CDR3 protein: CASSLSGGANTEAFF
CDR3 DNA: TGTGCCAGCAGTTTATCAGGGGGCGCGAACACTGAAGCTTTCTTT

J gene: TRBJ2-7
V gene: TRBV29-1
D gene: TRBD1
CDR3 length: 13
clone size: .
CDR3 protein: CSVEGTGGYEQYF
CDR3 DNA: TGCAGCGTTGAAGGGACAGGGGGCTACGAGCAGTACTTC

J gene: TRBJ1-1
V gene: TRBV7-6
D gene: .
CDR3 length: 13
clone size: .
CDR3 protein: CASSMGQNTEAFF
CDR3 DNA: TGTGCCAGCAGCATGGGACAGAACACTGAAGCTTTCTTT

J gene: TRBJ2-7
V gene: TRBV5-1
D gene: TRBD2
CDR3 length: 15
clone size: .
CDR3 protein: CASSLDGTSVYEQYF
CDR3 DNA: TGCGCCAGCAGCTTGGATGGGACTAGTGTCTACGAGCAGTACTTC

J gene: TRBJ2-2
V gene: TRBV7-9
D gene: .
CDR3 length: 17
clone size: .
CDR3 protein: CASSPTIGILGTGELFF
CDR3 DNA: TGTGCCAGCAGCCCCACGATCGGGATCCTTGGCACCGGGGAGCTGTTTTTT

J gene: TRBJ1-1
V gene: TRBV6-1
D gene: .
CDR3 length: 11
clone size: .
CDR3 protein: CASSGPVEAFF
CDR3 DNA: TGTGCCAGCAGTGGTCCGGTAGAAGCTTTCTTT

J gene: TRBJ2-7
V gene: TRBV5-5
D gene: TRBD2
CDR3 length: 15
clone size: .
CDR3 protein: CASSLAGGLSYEQYF
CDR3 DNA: TGTGCCAGCAGCTTAGCGGGAGGCCTCTCCTACGAGCAGTACTTC

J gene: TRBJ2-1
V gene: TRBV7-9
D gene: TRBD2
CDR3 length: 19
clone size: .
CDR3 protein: CASSEGGLAGGSSYNEQFF
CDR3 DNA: TGTGCCAGCAGCGAAGGGGGACTAGCGGGAGGGAGCTCCTACAATGAGCAGTTCTTC

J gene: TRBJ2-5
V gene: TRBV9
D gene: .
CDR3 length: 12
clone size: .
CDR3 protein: CASGDGQETQYF
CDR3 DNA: TGTGCCAGCGGAGACGGACAAGAGACCCAGTACTTC

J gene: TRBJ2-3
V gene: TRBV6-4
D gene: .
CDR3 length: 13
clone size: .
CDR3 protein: CASSGGGSDTQYF
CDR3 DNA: TGTGCCAGCAGCGGAGGTGGCTCAGATACGCAGTATTTT

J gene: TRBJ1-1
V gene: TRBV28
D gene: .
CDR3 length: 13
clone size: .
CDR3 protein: CASSLLTGTEAFF
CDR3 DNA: TGTGCCAGCAGTTTATTGACGGGCACTGAAGCTTTCTTT

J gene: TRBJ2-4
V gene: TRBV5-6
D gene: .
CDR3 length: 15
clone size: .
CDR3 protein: CASSASTAGREIQYF
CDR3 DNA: TGTGCCAGCAGCGCCTCTACGGCCGGGAGAGAGATTCAGTACTTC

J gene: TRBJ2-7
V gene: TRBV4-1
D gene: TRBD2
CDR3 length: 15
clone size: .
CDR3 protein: CASSQDGTSGYEQYF
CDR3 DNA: TGCGCCAGCAGCCAAGATGGGACTAGCGGCTACGAGCAGTACTTC

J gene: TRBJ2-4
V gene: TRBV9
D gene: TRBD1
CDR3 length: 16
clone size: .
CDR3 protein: CASSAGQGVAKNSQYF
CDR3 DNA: TGTGCCAGCAGCGCAGGACAGGGAGTAGCCAAAAACAGTCAGTACTTC

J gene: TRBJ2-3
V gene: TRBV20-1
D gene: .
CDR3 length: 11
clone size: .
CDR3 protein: CSAGTGSGQYF
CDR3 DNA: TGCAGTGCTGGAACAGGGAGCGGGCAGTATTTT

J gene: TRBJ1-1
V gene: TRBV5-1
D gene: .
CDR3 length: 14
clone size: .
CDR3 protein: CASRAVGPNTEAFF
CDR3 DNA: TGCGCCAGCAGGGCCGTTGGGCCAAACACTGAAGCTTTCTTT

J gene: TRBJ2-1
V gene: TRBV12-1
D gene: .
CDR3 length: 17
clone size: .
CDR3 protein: CASSPGLAGGPYNEQFF
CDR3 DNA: TGTGCCAGCAGCCCAGGACTAGCGGGAGGCCCCTACAATGAGCAGTTCTTC

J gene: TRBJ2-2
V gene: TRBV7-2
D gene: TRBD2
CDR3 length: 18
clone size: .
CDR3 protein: CASSLVLAGAAGTGELFF
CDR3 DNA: TGTGCCAGCAGCTTAGTACTAGCGGGGGCGGCGGGCACCGGGGAGCTGTTTTTT

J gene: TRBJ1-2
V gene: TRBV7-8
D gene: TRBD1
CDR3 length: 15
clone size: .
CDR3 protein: CASSLVGGAHYGYTF
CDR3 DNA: TGTGCCAGCAGCTTAGTAGGGGGCGCTCACTATGGCTACACCTTC

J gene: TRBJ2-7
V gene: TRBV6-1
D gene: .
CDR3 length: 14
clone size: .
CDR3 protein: CASSEQASSYEQYF
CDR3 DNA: TGTGCCAGCAGTGAACAGGCTAGCAGCTACGAGCAGTACTTC

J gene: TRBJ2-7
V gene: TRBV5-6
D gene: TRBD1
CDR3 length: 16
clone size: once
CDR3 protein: CASSFRPGQASYEQYF
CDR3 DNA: TGTGCCAGCAGCTTTAGGCCGGGACAGGCCTCCTACGAGCAGTACTTC

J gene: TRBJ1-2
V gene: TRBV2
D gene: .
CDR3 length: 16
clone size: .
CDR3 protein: CASSLPPGVRSIGYTF
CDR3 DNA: TGTGCCAGCAGTCTCCCCCCGGGAGTTCGGTCGATCGGCTACACCTTC